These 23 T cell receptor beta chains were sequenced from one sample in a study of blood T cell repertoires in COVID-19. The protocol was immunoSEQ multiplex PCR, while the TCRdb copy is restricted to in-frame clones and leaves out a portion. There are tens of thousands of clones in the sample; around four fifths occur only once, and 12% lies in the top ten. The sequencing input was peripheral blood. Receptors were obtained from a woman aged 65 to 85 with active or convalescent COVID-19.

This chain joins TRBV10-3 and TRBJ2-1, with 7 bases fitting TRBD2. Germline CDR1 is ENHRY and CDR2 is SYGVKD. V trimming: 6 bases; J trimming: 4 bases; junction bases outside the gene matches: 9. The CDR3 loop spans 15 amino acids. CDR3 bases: TGTGCCATCAGCTTTTTGGCGGGGGTATACAATGAGCAGTTCTTC. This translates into CAISFLAGVYNEQFF.

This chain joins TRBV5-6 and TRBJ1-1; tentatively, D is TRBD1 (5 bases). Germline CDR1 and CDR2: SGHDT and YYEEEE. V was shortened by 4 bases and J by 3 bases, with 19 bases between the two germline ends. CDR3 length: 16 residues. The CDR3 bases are TGTGCCAGCAGCCCAAGGAACGGGGGTAGGCACACTGAAGCTTTCTTT. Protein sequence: CASSPRNGGRHTEAFF.

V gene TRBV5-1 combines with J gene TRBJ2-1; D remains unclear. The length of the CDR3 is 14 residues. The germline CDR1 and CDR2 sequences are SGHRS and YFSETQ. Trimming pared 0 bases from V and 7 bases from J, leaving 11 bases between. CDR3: CASSLAESRNEQFF. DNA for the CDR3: TGCGCCAGCAGCTTGGCCGAGAGCAGGAATGAGCAGTTCTTC.

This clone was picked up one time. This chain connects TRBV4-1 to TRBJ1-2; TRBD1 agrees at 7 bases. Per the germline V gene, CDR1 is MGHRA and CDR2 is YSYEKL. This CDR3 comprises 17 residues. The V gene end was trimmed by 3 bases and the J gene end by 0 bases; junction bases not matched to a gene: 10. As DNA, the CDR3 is TGCGCCAGCAGCCATATAAGACAGGGTTTTACTAACTATGGCTACACCTTC. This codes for CASSHIRQGFTNYGYTF.

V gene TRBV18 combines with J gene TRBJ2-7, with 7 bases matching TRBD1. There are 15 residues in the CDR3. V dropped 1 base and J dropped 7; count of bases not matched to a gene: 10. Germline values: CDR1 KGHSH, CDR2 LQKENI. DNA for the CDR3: TGTGCCAGCTCACCACTTACAGGGGAGATCGGAGAGCAGTACTTC. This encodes CASSPLTGEIGEQYF.

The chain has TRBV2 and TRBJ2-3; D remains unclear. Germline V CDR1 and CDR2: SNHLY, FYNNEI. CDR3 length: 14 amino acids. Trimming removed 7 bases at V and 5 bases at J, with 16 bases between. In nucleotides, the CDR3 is TGTGCCAGCAAACTATTACCTGCTGAAGATACGCAGTATTTT. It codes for CASKLLPAEDTQYF.

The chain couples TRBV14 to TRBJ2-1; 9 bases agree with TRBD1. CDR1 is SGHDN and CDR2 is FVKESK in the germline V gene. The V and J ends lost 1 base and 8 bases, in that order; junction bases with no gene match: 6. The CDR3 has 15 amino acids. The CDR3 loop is CASSQAMDRGYEQFF. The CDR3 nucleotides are TGTGCCAGCAGCCAAGCGATGGACAGGGGATATGAGCAGTTCTTC.

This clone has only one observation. The CDR3 coding sequence is TGCGCCAGCAGCACTGGCAGGGGAGCAGAGACCCAGTACTTC. Protein sequence: CASSTGRGAETQYF. The rearrangement joins TRBV5-1 to TRBJ2-5; D may be TRBD1 (6 bases). The CDR3 is 14 residues long. Germline V gene data show CDR1 as SGHRS and CDR2 as YFSETQ. Trimming removed 4 bases from V and 4 bases from J, with 14 bases in between.

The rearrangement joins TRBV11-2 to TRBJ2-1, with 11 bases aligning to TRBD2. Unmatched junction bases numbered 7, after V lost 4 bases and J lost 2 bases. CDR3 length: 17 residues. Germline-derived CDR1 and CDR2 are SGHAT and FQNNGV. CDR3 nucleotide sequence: TGTGCCAGCAGCTGGTTAGCGGGGGGGCCCACCTACAATGAGCAGTTCTTC. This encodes CASSWLAGGPTYNEQFF.

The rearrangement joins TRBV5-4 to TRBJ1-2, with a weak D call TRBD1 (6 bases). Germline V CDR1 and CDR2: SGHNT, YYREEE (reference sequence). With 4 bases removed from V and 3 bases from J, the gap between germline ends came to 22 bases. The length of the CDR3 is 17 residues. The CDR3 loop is CASSLQGLTSRYYGYTF. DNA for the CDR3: TGTGCCAGCAGCCTCCAGGGGTTAACCTCGAGGTACTATGGCTACACCTTC.

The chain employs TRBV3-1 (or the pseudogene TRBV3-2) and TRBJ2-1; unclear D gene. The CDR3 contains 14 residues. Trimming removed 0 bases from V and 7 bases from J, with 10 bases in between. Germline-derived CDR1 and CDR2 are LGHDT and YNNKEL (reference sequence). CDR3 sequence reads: CASSQDGGRNEQFF. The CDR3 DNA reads TGTGCCAGCAGCCAAGATGGCGGAAGAAATGAGCAGTTCTTC.

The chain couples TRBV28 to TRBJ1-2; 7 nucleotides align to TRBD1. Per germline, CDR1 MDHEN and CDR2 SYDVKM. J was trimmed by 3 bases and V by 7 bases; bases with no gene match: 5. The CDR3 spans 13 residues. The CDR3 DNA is TGTGCCAGCACGACAGGGATCCACTATGGCTACACCTTC. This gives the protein CASTTGIHYGYTF.

CDR3 region: CASRPGTGGTPRKNTEAFF. CDR3 DNA sequence: TGTGCCAGCAGGCCCGGGACAGGGGGGACTCCCAGGAAGAACACTGAAGCTTTCTTT. The chain employs TRBV27 and TRBJ1-1; 11 positions match TRBD1. CDR1 and CDR2 from the germline V gene are MNHEY and SMNVEV (reference sequence). This CDR3 comprises 19 residues. V lost 6 bases and J lost 1; bases outside the gene matches: 16.

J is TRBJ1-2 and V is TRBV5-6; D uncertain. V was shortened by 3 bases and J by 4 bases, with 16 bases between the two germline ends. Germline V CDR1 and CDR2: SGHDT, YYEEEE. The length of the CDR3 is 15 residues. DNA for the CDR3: TGTGCCAGCAGCTGGGCGGGTCCCGAAATCTATGGCTACACCTTC. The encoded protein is CASSWAGPEIYGYTF. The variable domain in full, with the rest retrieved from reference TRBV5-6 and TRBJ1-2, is DAGVTQSPTHLIKTRGQQVTLRCSPKSGHDTVSWYQQALGQGPQFIFQYYEEEERQRGNFPDRFSGHQFPNYSSELNVNALLLGDSALYLCASSWAGPEIYGYTFGSGTRLTVV.

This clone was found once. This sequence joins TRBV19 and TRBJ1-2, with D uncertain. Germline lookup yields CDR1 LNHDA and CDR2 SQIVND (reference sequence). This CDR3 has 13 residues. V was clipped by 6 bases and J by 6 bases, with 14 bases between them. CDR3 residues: CASRTPRTDGYTF. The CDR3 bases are TGTGCCAGTAGGACTCCACGAACGGATGGCTACACCTTC.

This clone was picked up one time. CDR3 nucleotide sequence: TGTGCCAGCAGTTCAAGGCAGGGGTTAGGCGAGCAGTACTTC. This gives the protein CASSSRQGLGEQYF. This chain connects TRBV27 to TRBJ2-7, with a tentative D call TRBD1 (6 bases). CDR1 and CDR2 (germline): MNHEY, SMNVEV (reference sequence). This CDR3 spans 14 amino acids. V lost 4 bases and J lost 6, with 16 bases in between.

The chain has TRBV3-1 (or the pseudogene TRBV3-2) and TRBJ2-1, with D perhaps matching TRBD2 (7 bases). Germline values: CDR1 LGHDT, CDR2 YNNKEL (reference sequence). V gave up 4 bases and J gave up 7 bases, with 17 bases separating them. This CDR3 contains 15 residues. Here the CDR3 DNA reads TGTGCCAGCAGCCCTCTTTGGGGGGGCTCAAATGAGCAGTTCTTC. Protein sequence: CASSPLWGGSNEQFF.

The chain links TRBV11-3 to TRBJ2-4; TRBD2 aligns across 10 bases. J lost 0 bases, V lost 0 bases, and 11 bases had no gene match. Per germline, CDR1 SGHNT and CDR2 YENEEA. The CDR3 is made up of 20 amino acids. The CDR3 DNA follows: TGTGCCAGCAGCTTAGATTATCAGGGCGCTAGCGGGGGAGCCAAAAACATTCAGTACTTC. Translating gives CASSLDYQGASGGAKNIQYF.

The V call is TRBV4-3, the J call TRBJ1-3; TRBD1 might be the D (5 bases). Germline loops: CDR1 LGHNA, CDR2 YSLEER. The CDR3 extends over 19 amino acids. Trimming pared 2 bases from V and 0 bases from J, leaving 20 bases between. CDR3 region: CASSQNAVPDTDSGNTIYF. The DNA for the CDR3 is TGCGCCAGCAGCCAAAATGCGGTCCCGGACACCGACTCTGGAAACACCATATATTTT.

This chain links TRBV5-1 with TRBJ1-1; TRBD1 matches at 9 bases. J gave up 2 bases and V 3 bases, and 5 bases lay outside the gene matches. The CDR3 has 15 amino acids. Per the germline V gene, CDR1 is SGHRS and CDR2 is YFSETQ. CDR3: CASSSTDRGNTEAFF. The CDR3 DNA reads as TGCGCCAGCAGCTCGACGGACAGGGGCAACACTGAAGCTTTCTTT.

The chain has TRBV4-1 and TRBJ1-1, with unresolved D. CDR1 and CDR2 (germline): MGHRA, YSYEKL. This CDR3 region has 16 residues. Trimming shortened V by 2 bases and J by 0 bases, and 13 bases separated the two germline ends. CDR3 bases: TGCGCCAGCAGCCAACCCCCGGGGAAGATGAACACTGAAGCTTTCTTT. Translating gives CASSQPPGKMNTEAFF.

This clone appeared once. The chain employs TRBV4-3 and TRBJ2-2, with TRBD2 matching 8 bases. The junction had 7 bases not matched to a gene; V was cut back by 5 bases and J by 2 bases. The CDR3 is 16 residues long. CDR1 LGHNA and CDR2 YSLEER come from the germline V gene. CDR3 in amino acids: CASSSQSGGNTGELFF. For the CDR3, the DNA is TGCGCCAGCAGCTCCCAAAGCGGGGGAAACACCGGGGAGCTGTTTTTT.

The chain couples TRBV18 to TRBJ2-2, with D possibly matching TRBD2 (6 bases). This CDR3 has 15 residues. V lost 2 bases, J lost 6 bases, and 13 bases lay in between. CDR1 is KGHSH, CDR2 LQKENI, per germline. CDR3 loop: CASSPGGERAGELFF. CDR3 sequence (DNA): TGTGCCAGCTCACCAGGCGGGGAACGGGCCGGGGAGCTGTTTTTT.